This T cell receptor beta chain emerged from a study of response to subunit inactivated influenza vaccine. Whole-study findings and limits: Researchers suggested that each seasonal influenza vaccination recruits few new T cells.

TCRdb reprocessed the RT-PCR reads with MiXCR, giving one entry per CDR3 protein. The table has hundreds of thousands of distinct CDR3 sequences, approximately 24% seen once; the top ten hold approximately 2%. This clonotype has a handful of counts. What it binds is unknown. This CDR3 is 17 amino acids long. V was clipped by 3 bases and J by 1 base; unmatched bases: 8. CDR1 and CDR2 from the germline V gene are SNHLY and FYNNEI. The source of this sequence is a man aged 50-59 years who received an inactivated influenza vaccine. This chain uses TRBV2 with TRBJ2-7; 11 nucleotides agree with TRBD2. The starting material was CD4+ T cells sorted from PBMCs, obtained roughly 5 days after vaccination. The CDR3 DNA is TGTGCCAGCAGTGATCCCCGACTAGCGGGATATTCCTACGAGCAGTACTTC. It yields the protein CASSDPRLAGYSYEQYF.